This TCR beta chain was documented in a study of blood T cell repertoires in COVID-19. In the study overall: T cells, B-cell-depleted T cells, or PBMCs provided the cDNA or gDNA that served as material.

Data came from immunoSEQ multiplex PCR; TCRdb stores just in-frame clones and leaves some out. Seen here are roughly 250,000 clones, approximately 86% observed once, and the top ten hold roughly 4.9%. CDR1 is SQVTM, CDR2 ANQGSEA, per germline. Trimming took 5 bases from V and 0 from J, leaving 17 bases between them. This CDR3 has 16 residues. The clonotype comes from a woman older than 75 with active or convalescent COVID-19. Sequencing input: peripheral blood. The chain links TRBV29-1 to TRBJ2-1; D ambiguous. CDR3: CSVLTTTSTSYNEQFF. In nucleotides, the CDR3 is TGCAGCGTTCTTACCACCACGAGCACCTCCTACAATGAGCAGTTCTTC.